This TCR beta chain was recorded in a study of T cell repertoires in cytomegalovirus infection. Study in general: CMV epitopes that were recently identified and HLA-C-restricted were used alongside well-studied HLA-B-restricted ones. Overall study results and limits: Identification of carriers of CMV plus the relevant HLA was achieved through cumulative public TCR beta family frequency. Within the response measured ex vivo, HLA-C-restricted CMV-specific TCR beta clonotypes were dominant.

TCRdb re-derived calls from the reads in MiXCR, one entry per CDR3 protein. This sample carries tens of thousands of distinct CDR3 sequences, about 18% of them seen once, and the ten largest clones take 55% to 65%. To note about this clonotype: The antigen is unknown.

The CDR3 spans 16 residues. Germline V gene data show CDR1 as SEHNR and CDR2 as FQNEAQ (reference sequence). Between the trimmed V and J ends, which lost 5 bases and 8 bases, there was a span of 21 bases. This specimen consisted of CD8+ T cells from cultured PBMCs, obtained from culture after CMV antigen stimulation. The source of this sequence is a human donor in good health (CMV status not recorded). Some clones in this sample may be carry-over from other donors' samples. The gene calls are TRBV7-9 and TRBJ2-2, with a tentative D call TRBD2 (6 bases). CDR3 DNA: TGTGCCAGCAGCCCCCACCGGGGGACGAGGGTTGGGGAGCTGTTTTTT. This codes for CASSPHRGTRVGELFF.